This T cell receptor beta chain was sequenced in a study of cytotoxic CD8 clonotypes in ibrutinib-treated CLL. Across the study: Across the patients, about a dozen were relapsed/refractory, roughly 15 treatment-naive and fewer than 18 IGHV unmutated. Findings and limits, study-wide: At ibrutinib response, clonality increased, and at progression it declined back toward baseline.

Concerning this clone itself: As yet, its antigen is unknown.

TCRdb's table, derived via immunoSEQ multiplex PCR, lists solely in-frame clones and lacks some. The sample has some 120,000 clones, less than 90% seen once; the top ten hold roughly 3.5%. V was shortened by 5 bases and J by 8 bases, with 16 bases between the two germline ends. Germline V gene lookup returns CDR1 SGHTA and CDR2 FQGTGA. This CDR3 contains 14 residues. The chain links TRBV7-3 to TRBJ2-1; tentatively, D is TRBD1 (5 bases). The sequences come from PBMCs, collected after 24 months of ibrutinib treatment. The clonotype originates from a human donor with chronic lymphocytic leukemia. Here the CDR3 DNA reads TGTGCCAGCAGCCCCAAAGGGGTTCCGGATGAGCAGTTCTTC. It translates to CASSPKGVPDEQFF. The full variable domain, its missing parts supplied by reference TRBV7-3 and TRBJ2-1, is GAGVSQTPSNKVTEKGKYVELRCDPISGHTALYWYRQSLGQGPEFLIYFQGTGAADDSGLPNDRFFAVRPEGSVSTLKIQRTERGDSAVYLCASSPKGVPDEQFFGPGTRLTVL.